This T cell receptor beta chain stems from a study of metastatic and nonmetastatic thyroid tumors (dated by TCRdb to 2020 to 2021). For the wider study: The researchers compared repertoires between peripheral blood samples and tumor or nodule tissue samples from patients with malignant or benign thyroid disease.

With respect to this clone: Its antigen is still unknown. No per-base quality is available; no much larger clone lies one base away.

Receptor amplification or capture employed PCR. Sequencing instrument: Illumina HiSeq 4000. High-throughput sequencing was used to profile the TCR beta-chain CDR3 region of every patient. From the authors' description of their analysis: CDR3 differences across clinicopathological groups were used to build a classifier for discriminating distant-metastatic papillary thyroid cancer patients. Repertoire diversity was assessed with the Shannon index, and tumor-blood repertoire similarity with the Morisita-Horn index. The public sequencing data were trimmed at Q25 with fastp and processed into clonotypes with MiXCR by TCRdb, which kept only in-frame beta chains. The authors' filters were not applied to this entry. This sample holds some 6,900 clones; 29% were observed only once. The top ten constitute roughly 29% of the sample. V loses 3 bases, J loses 5 bases, and the germline ends lie 7 bases apart. The CDR3 holds 13 amino acids from the cysteine to the phenylalanine. The CDR3 DNA has 39 bases and is translated from base 1. From a lookup of the germline V gene (reference sequence), CDR1 and CDR2 are WNHNN and SYGVQD.

Overall study outcomes, separate from this receptor: TCR beta diversity was reported as significantly higher in malignant tumors than in benign nodules, in both blood and tumor samples.

None of the patients had been given any treatment before thyroid surgery. Using T-cell receptor beta sequencing, the study looked back at clinical samples from patients collected from about 2011 to 2019. Sequenced: tumor tissue. This receptor was identified in a female donor with papillary thyroid cancer or a benign thyroid nodule (not recorded which). Some clones in this sample may be carry-over from other donors' samples. Recombination joined TRBV10-1 with TRBJ1-4; the D gene assignment is ambiguous. The DNA sequence reads TGCGCCAGCAGTGAAGACGGCAATGAAAAACTGTTTTTT. This is translated as CASSEDGNEKLFF.